The 24 T cell receptor beta chains in this list originate from one sample, sequenced in a study of memory B cells and T cells in multiple sclerosis. Clones were read by immunoSEQ multiplex PCR, and TCRdb kept only the in-frame ones, dropping some. Of around 30,000 clones listed, 86% are singletons. Separate sequencing covered autoproliferating (CFSE-dim) and non-proliferating (CFSE-high) T cells from stimulus-free culture. Pooled replicate wells came from some 50 million CFSE-labeled PBMCs cultured less than 9 days without stimulus. Antigens for these TCRs are unknown. The sequencing sample was made of PBMCs from blood kept in culture. Receptors originate from a human donor with multiple sclerosis.

The chain has TRBV25-1 and TRBJ1-3; D possibly corresponds to TRBD1 (5 bases). The V and J ends lost 4 bases and 0 bases respectively, with 19 bases between them. The CDR3 loop spans 18 amino acids. Germline lookup yields CDR1 MGHDK and CDR2 SYGVNS. The CDR3 loop is CASSGGTTGRPSGNTIYF. The DNA for the CDR3 is TGTGCCAGCAGTGGCGGGACCACAGGACGACCCTCTGGAAACACCATATATTTT.

The rearrangement uses TRBV11-2 and TRBJ2-3; 8 bases fit TRBD2. The CDR3 totals 14 residues. V shed 4 bases and J 5 bases; nucleotides not matched to a gene: 5. Germline assignment: CDR1 SGHAT and CDR2 FQNNGV. CDR3 DNA sequence: TGTGCCAGCAGCTGGACCGGGGGGGTAGATACGCAGTATTTT. Protein: CASSWTGGVDTQYF.

The chain carries TRBV19 and TRBJ1-2; tentatively, D is TRBD1 (6 bases). CDR1 LNHDA and CDR2 SQIVND come from the germline V gene (reference sequence). The CDR3 loop spans 12 amino acids. The DNA of the CDR3 is TGTCCAAGGACAGCCCAAAACTATGGCTACACCTTC. It yields the protein CPRTAQNYGYTF.

This chain joins TRBV7-3 and TRBJ2-5; tentatively, D is TRBD1 or TRBD2 (5 bases each). The CDR3 totals 13 residues. V lost 5 bases to trimming and J lost 4 bases, with 11 bases between them. Germline V gene data show CDR1 as SGHTA and CDR2 as FQGTGA. The CDR3 loop is CASSRGVRETQYF. Written as DNA, the CDR3 is TGTGCCAGCAGCCGAGGGGTGCGAGAGACCCAGTACTTC. Full variable domain (missing parts from reference TRBV7-3 and TRBJ2-5): GAGVSQTPSNKVTEKGKYVELRCDPISGHTALYWYRQSLGQGPEFLIYFQGTGAADDSGLPNDRFFAVRPEGSVSTLKIQRTERGDSAVYLCASSRGVRETQYFGPGTRLLVL.

In its sample, this clone was seen once. The V gene is TRBV6-1, the J gene TRBJ2-7; D unclear. The CDR3 has 12 amino acids. CDR1 MNHNS and CDR2 SASEGT come from the germline V gene. V was cut by 8 bases and J by 0 bases, with 8 bases left in between. The CDR3 protein is CASGQDSYEQYF. The CDR3, as DNA: TGTGCCAGCGGGCAGGACTCCTACGAGCAGTACTTC.

Remarks on this clone: Other DNA sequences in this sample translate to the same CDR3. The rearrangement joins TRBV19 to TRBJ2-7; TRBD2 is a possible D gene (6 bases). This CDR3 comprises 16 residues. Trimming took 3 bases from V and 0 from J, leaving 15 bases between them. Per germline, CDR1 LNHDA and CDR2 SQIVND (reference sequence). The CDR3 protein is CASSIGLGGYSYEQYF. CDR3 sequence (DNA): TGTGCCAGTAGTATTGGTCTTGGGGGGTACTCCTACGAGCAGTACTTC.

This rearrangement joins TRBV7-9 to TRBJ2-5, with D perhaps matching TRBD1 (5 bases). The J call may be faulty, since TRBJ2-7 better matches the DNA end. The CDR3 consists of 16 residues. Germline-derived CDR1 and CDR2 are SEHNR and FQNEAQ (reference sequence). The CDR3 region has the DNA TGTGCCAGCAGCTTAGGGGGCGGCCAGAAGATCTACGAGCAGTACTTC. It is translated as CASSLGGGQKIYEQYF.

This clone has just one count. The rearrangement joins TRBV6-1 to TRBJ2-4, with no clear D. The CDR3 loop spans 13 amino acids. V lost 4 bases, J lost 2 bases, and 6 bases lay in between. In germline, CDR1 is MNHNS, CDR2 SASEGT. The CDR3 DNA sequence: TGTGCCAGCAGTGGGGGATCCAAAAACATTCAGTACTTC. This codes for CASSGGSKNIQYF.

The CDR3 region is CASSGTGLGTGNTIYF. In DNA, the CDR3 is TGTGCCAGCAGTGGGACAGGACTTGGAACTGGAAACACCATATATTTT. The gene calls are TRBV6-1 and TRBJ1-3; 7 bases are a match to TRBD1. The CDR3 runs 16 residues. The ends lost 4 bases at V and 2 bases at J; junction bases unmatched: 8. Looked up from germline, CDR1 is MNHNS and CDR2 is SASEGT.

In its sample, this clone was seen a few times. The chain couples TRBV2 to TRBJ1-6; D is possibly TRBD1 (6 bases). The CDR3 has 17 residues. V lost 4 bases and J 8 bases, leaving 21 bases between the germline ends. Germline V gives CDR1 SNHLY, CDR2 FYNNEI. This CDR3 is CASSARSGEVADSPLHF. CDR3 nucleotide sequence: TGTGCCAGCAGTGCCAGGTCAGGGGAGGTGGCGGATTCACCCCTCCACTTT.

The chain links TRBV6-1 to TRBJ2-7; possible D gene TRBD2, 5 bases. V was trimmed by 8 bases and J by 7 bases, leaving 24 bases between them. This CDR3 contains 15 residues. Germline lookup yields CDR1 MNHNS and CDR2 SASEGT. The CDR3 sequence is CASSLKTRGMGEQYF. The CDR3 DNA reads TGTGCCAGCTCCCTTAAAACTCGGGGAATGGGTGAGCAGTACTTC.

The CDR3 coding sequence is TGTGCCAGCAGCGCCGGATATGGACCGAGACACGAGCAGTACTTC. Its protein product is CASSAGYGPRHEQYF. This chain uses TRBV9 with TRBJ2-7; D remains ambiguous. Per germline, CDR1 SGDLS and CDR2 YYNGEE. This CDR3 is built from 15 residues. Trimming took off 3 bases at V and 5 bases at J, with 18 bases between the two ends.

In its sample, this clone was seen once. The chain joins TRBV5-8 to TRBJ2-3; TRBD2 might be the D (6 bases). CDR1 and CDR2 (germline): SGHTS, YDEGEE. The CDR3 is made up of 15 amino acids. The V gene lost 4 bases and the J gene lost 1 base, with 13 bases spanning the gap. Here the CDR3 reads CASSGGLVGTDTQYF. DNA of the CDR3: TGTGCCAGCAGCGGGGGACTGGTGGGCACAGATACGCAGTATTTT.

This clone has only one observation. This CDR3 is missing its conserved last phenylalanine or tryptophan, likely due to a read error. CDR3 bases: TGTGCCAGTAGCTTTCCGGGACAGATGAACACTGAAGCTTTCCTT. It translates to CASSFPGQMNTEAFL. V usage is TRBV19 and J usage is TRBJ1-1, with 7 positions matching TRBD1. Germline CDR1 and CDR2: LNHDA and SQIVND (reference sequence). V shed 6 bases, J shed 0 bases, and the junction held 7 bases outside the gene matches. There are 15 residues in the CDR3.

This rearrangement joins TRBV5-6 to TRBJ1-2, with a possible D match to TRBD1 (6 bases). Trimming took off 4 bases at V and 7 bases at J, with 14 bases between the two ends. The CDR3 is 13 residues long. Per germline, CDR1 SGHDT and CDR2 YYEEEE. CDR3 DNA: TGTGCCAGCAGCATCCCAGGGGTTGCTGGCTACACCTTC. It codes for CASSIPGVAGYTF. Full variable domain (remainder filled in from reference TRBV5-6 and TRBJ1-2): DAGVTQSPTHLIKTRGQQVTLRCSPKSGHDTVSWYQQALGQGPQFIFQYYEEEERQRGNFPDRFSGHQFPNYSSELNVNALLLGDSALYLCASSIPGVAGYTFGSGTRLTVV.

This chain uses TRBV7-6 with TRBJ2-5, with 8 bases that match TRBD1. CDR1 is SGHVS, CDR2 FNYEAQ, per germline. CDR3 length: 16 residues. Trimming took 3 bases from V and 4 from J; bases not matched to a gene: 10. The DNA of the CDR3 is TGTGCCAGCAGCTTGGCACCGGACAGGGCGGGAGAGACCCAGTACTTC. Translation: CASSLAPDRAGETQYF.

This rearrangement joins TRBV28 to TRBJ2-7; 11 nucleotides align to TRBD1. Trimming removed 2 bases from V and 6 bases from J; junction bases left unmatched: 3. This CDR3 spans 14 amino acids. CDR1 and CDR2 (germline): MDHEN, SYDVKM. CDR3 coding DNA: TGTGCCAGCAGTTTAACCGGGACAGGGGGCGAGCAGTACTTC. Translated: CASSLTGTGGEQYF.

The genes are TRBV12-5 and TRBJ2-3; 8 bases are shared with TRBD2. J was trimmed by 4 bases and V by 6 bases; bases with no gene match: 12. The CDR3 sequence is 16 residues long. CDR1 LGHNT and CDR2 FRNRAP come from the germline V gene. The CDR3 reads CASGGRGGLAADTQYF. CDR3 sequence (DNA): TGTGCTAGTGGCGGACGGGGGGGGCTCGCTGCAGATACGCAGTATTTT. The full variable domain, in which reference TRBV12-5 and TRBJ2-3 provide the parts outside the CDR3, is DARVTQTPRHKVTEMGQEVTMRCQPILGHNTVFWYRQTMMQGLELLAYFRNRAPLDDSGMPKDRFSAEMPDATLATLKIQPSEPRDSAVYFCASGGRGGLAADTQYFGPGTRLTVL.

The genes are TRBV4-1 and TRBJ2-5; D might be TRBD2 (6 bases). The CDR3 contains 15 residues. The germline gives CDR1 MGHRA, CDR2 YSYEKL. V lost 0 bases to trimming and J lost 7 bases, with 15 bases between them. CDR3 nucleotide sequence: TGCGCCAGCAGCCAAGAAGAAGGAGGGCAATGGACCCAGTACTTC. This sequence encodes CASSQEEGGQWTQYF.

J is TRBJ1-5 and V is TRBV6-6; D is ambiguous. V was shortened by 5 bases and J by 0 bases, with 8 bases between the two germline ends. The germline gives CDR1 MNHNY, CDR2 SVGAGI (reference sequence). This CDR3 comprises 14 residues. The CDR3 nucleotides read TGTGCCAGCAGTACGGTGGATAGCAATCAGCCCCAGCATTTT. This sequence encodes CASSTVDSNQPQHF.

This clone was observed a few times. The V call is TRBV7-9, the J call TRBJ1-6; D may be TRBD1 (5 bases). The germline V gene encodes CDR1 SEHNR and CDR2 FQNEAQ (reference sequence). CDR3 length: 16 amino acids. The V end was cut by 5 bases, the J end by 7 bases, with 18 bases between. The CDR3 region has the DNA TGTGCCAGCAGCACCGAGCTCGGGGGATTGAATTCACCCCTCCACTTT. This translates into CASSTELGGLNSPLHF.

This clone was seen once. The chain has TRBV14 and TRBJ1-1, with D possibly matching TRBD1 (5 bases). This CDR3 region has 13 residues. The germline V and J ends were trimmed by 0 bases and 4 bases, with 6 bases remaining between them. From germline, CDR1 is SGHDN and CDR2 FVKESK. The CDR3 protein is CASSQDRVTEAFF. The CDR3 region has the DNA TGTGCCAGCAGCCAAGACAGGGTCACTGAAGCTTTCTTT.

The V call is TRBV4-1, the J call TRBJ1-2, with no clear D. The CDR3 is 15 amino acids. Trimming left V 0 bases short and J 4 bases short, with 12 bases between. The V gene's germline CDR1 is MGHRA and CDR2 YSYEKL. CDR3 DNA sequence: TGCGCCAGCAGCCAAGATGAGCGTTGGGGCTATGGCTACACCTTC. This codes for CASSQDERWGYGYTF.

The rearrangement links TRBV7-8 to TRBJ2-7, with 9 bases lining up with TRBD2. The V gene's germline CDR1 is SGHVS and CDR2 FQNEAQ. This CDR3 has 18 amino acids. J lost 0 bases, V lost 6 bases, and 15 bases had no gene match. CDR3: CASSPYRLAGTPSYEQYF. As DNA, the CDR3 is TGTGCCAGCAGTCCGTATCGGCTAGCGGGGACCCCCTCCTACGAGCAGTACTTC.